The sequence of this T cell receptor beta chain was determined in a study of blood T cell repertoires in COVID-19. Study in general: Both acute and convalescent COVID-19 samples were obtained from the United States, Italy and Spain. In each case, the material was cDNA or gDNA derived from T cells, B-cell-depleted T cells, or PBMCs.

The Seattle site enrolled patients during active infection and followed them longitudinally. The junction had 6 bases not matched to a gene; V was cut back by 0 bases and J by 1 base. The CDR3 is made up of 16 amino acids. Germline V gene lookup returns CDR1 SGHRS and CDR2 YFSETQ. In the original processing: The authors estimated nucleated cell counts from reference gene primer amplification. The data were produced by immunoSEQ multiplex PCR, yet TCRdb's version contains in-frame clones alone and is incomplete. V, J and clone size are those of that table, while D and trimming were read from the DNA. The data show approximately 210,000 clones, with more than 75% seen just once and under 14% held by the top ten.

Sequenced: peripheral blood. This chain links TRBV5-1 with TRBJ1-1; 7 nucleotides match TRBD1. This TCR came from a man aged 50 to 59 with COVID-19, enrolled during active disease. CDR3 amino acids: CASSLDVTGRNTEAFF. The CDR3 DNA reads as TGCGCCAGCAGCTTGGACGTGACAGGGAGGAACACTGAAGCTTTCTTT.